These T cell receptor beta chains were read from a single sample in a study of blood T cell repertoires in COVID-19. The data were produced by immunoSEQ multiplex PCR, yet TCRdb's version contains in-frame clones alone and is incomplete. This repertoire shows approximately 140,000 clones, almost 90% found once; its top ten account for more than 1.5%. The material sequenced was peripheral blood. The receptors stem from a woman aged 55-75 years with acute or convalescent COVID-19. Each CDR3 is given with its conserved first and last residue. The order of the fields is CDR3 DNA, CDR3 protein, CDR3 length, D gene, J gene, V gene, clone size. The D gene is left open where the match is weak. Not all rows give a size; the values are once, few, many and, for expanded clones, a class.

TGTGCCAGCAGTTTATTCCCCGCCCGGGAGCAGTTCTTC,CASSLFPAREQFF,13,NA,TRBJ2-1,TRBV27,NA
TGTGCCATCAAGGGACTCGAGGGCACTGAAGCTTTCTTT,CAIKGLEGTEAFF,13,NA,TRBJ1-1,TRBV10-3,once
TGTGCCAGCAGCCCCGACTCCGGGGGGCCTCCTTATGATGAGCAGTTCTTC,CASSPDSGGPPYDEQFF,17,NA,TRBJ2-1,TRBV7-2,NA
TGTGCCAGTAGTACCCGACTAGACGCCTACGAGCAGTACTTC,CASSTRLDAYEQYF,14,NA,TRBJ2-7,TRBV19,NA
TGCGCCAGCAGCTCCGGCGCCGGACAGTGGTTCTTC,CASSSGAGQWFF,12,NA,TRBJ2-1,TRBV5-1,NA
TGCGCCAGCAGCCAAGGGGTTACTAACAATGAGCAGTTCTTC,CASSQGVTNNEQFF,14,NA,TRBJ2-1,TRBV4-1,NA
TGCGCCAGCAGCTTGATAGCGGCTAGCTCCTACGAGCAGTACTTC,CASSLIAASSYEQYF,15,NA,TRBJ2-7,TRBV5-1,NA
TGTGCCAGCAGCTTCTCCACAGGGGCCCCGACGGGTGAAAAACTGTTTTTT,CASSFSTGAPTGEKLFF,17,TRBD1,TRBJ1-4,TRBV7-2,NA
TGTGCCAGTAGTGTGACAGGGGGGACCGGGGAGCTGTTTTTT,CASSVTGGTGELFF,14,TRBD1,TRBJ2-2,TRBV19,once
TGTGCCAGCAGTCCCCCCGGCAGGGGGTATTCACCCCTCCACTTT,CASSPPGRGYSPLHF,15,TRBD1,TRBJ1-6,TRBV27,NA
TGTGCCTGGAGTGTACGGGGTTTGAACACTGAAGCTTTCTTT,CAWSVRGLNTEAFF,14,NA,TRBJ1-1,TRBV30,NA
TGTGCCAGCACCCGGTCAGGGGCCAACGTCCTGACTTTC,CASTRSGANVLTF,13,NA,TRBJ2-6,TRBV7-2,NA
TGTGCCAGTAGTTCCGGGGACAGATATAATTCACCCCTCCACTTT,CASSSGDRYNSPLHF,15,TRBD1,TRBJ1-6,TRBV19,NA
TGTGCCAGCAGCCGGGACAATCAGCCCCAGCATTTT,CASSRDNQPQHF,12,NA,TRBJ1-5,TRBV19,NA
TGTGCCAGCATCCTTAGCGGGGGGTCCTACAATGAGCAGTTCTTC,CASILSGGSYNEQFF,15,TRBD2,TRBJ2-1,TRBV5-4,NA
TGTGCCAGCAGCTTAGATCGGGTGAGGGTAAACGAGCAGTACTTC,CASSLDRVRVNEQYF,15,NA,TRBJ2-7,TRBV11-2,NA
TGTGCCAGCAGCCAAGATGCGGTGGATCTGAGCTCCTACAATGAGCAGTTCTTC,CASSQDAVDLSSYNEQFF,18,NA,TRBJ2-1,TRBV4-2,NA
TGTGCCAGCAGCCCCGGGACAGGGTTTGATGGCTACACCTTC,CASSPGTGFDGYTF,14,TRBD1,TRBJ1-2,TRBV9,NA
TGCAGTGCTCGTGACCCACAGGGCGGCGCCACTGAAGCTTTCTTT,CSARDPQGGATEAFF,15,NA,TRBJ1-1,TRBV20-1,NA
TGTGCCAGCAGCAACTCCGGGACAGACCAAAAACTGTTTTTT,CASSNSGTDQKLFF,14,TRBD1,TRBJ1-4,TRBV3-1/TRBV3-2,NA
TGTGCCAGTAGCCCGGAAACAGGGACCACTGAAGCTTTCTTT,CASSPETGTTEAFF,14,NA,TRBJ1-1,TRBV19,once
TGTGCCAGTAGTTCAGGGGGCCGACAGGAGGCCCAGCATTTT,CASSSGGRQEAQHF,14,TRBD1,TRBJ1-5,TRBV19,once
TGTGCCAGCAGTCCCTCGACAGGGTTGGTTGCTAATGAAAAACTGTTTTTT,CASSPSTGLVANEKLFF,17,TRBD1,TRBJ1-4,TRBV28,NA
TGCGCCAGCAGTCAATCGGACAGGGGGGGCTCTGGAAACACCATATATTTT,CASSQSDRGGSGNTIYF,17,TRBD1,TRBJ1-3,TRBV23-1,NA
TGTGCCAGCACCCGACAGGGGTTCTATGGCTACACCTTC,CASTRQGFYGYTF,13,TRBD1,TRBJ1-2,TRBV28,NA
TGCGCCAGCAGCGCGACAGGAGACTCGTACACTGAAGCTTTCTTT,CASSATGDSYTEAFF,15,NA,TRBJ1-1,TRBV5-1,NA
TGTGCCAGCAGCTTAGGGGGCGCAGGTCGCTCCTACAATGAGCAGTTCTTC,CASSLGGAGRSYNEQFF,17,NA,TRBJ2-1,TRBV11-2,NA
TGCGCCAGCAGCAGACAGCTAGCGGGCGATAACAATGAGCAGTTCTTC,CASSRQLAGDNNEQFF,16,TRBD2,TRBJ2-1,TRBV5-1,NA
TGTGCCAGCAGCCCCAATCAGGGGGAGACCCAGTACTTC,CASSPNQGETQYF,13,NA,TRBJ2-5,TRBV7-9,once
TGTGCCAGCAGTTATGGTACAAGAGGTAACACTGAAGCTTTCTTT,CASSYGTRGNTEAFF,15,NA,TRBJ1-1,TRBV6-2/TRBV6-3,NA
TGTGCCAGCAGTCCACGGGGGTTGGTAGAGACCCAGTACTTC,CASSPRGLVETQYF,14,NA,TRBJ2-5,TRBV7-9,NA
TGTGCCAGCAGTGACTTAAGCGGGGGGGCAGCAGATACGCAGTATTTT,CASSDLSGGAADTQYF,16,TRBD2,TRBJ2-3,TRBV6-4,NA
TGCAGTGCTAGTCCCGGGATCAACACCGGGGAGCTGTTTTTT,CSASPGINTGELFF,14,NA,TRBJ2-2,TRBV20-1,NA
TGTGCCAGCAGTTTAGAACAGGGCCCCAGCAAGTACAATGAGCAGTTCTTC,CASSLEQGPSKYNEQFF,17,NA,TRBJ2-1,TRBV6-2/TRBV6-3,NA
TGTGCCAGCAGCCAGACAGGGGGCTTCACTGAAGCTTTCTTT,CASSQTGGFTEAFF,14,TRBD1,TRBJ1-1,TRBV2,NA
TGTGCCAGCAGTACTAGCGGGGGCCCCACAGATACGCAGTATTTT,CASSTSGGPTDTQYF,15,TRBD2,TRBJ2-3,TRBV6-2/TRBV6-3,NA
TGCGCCAGCAGCTTGACAGGGGAGGTCACTGAAGCTTTCTTT,CASSLTGEVTEAFF,14,TRBD1,TRBJ1-1,TRBV5-1,NA
TGTGCCAGCTCACCAACGGAGCCGACTAGCGGGGGGAACAATGAGCAGTTCTTC,CASSPTEPTSGGNNEQFF,18,TRBD2,TRBJ2-1,TRBV18,NA
TGCGCCAGCAGCCTTAGGGGGGGTTTCTCTGGAAACACCATATATTTT,CASSLRGGFSGNTIYF,16,NA,TRBJ1-3,TRBV4-3,once
TGTGCCAGCTCACCGGTAGACTCCGCCGAGCAGTACTTC,CASSPVDSAEQYF,13,NA,TRBJ2-7,TRBV18,NA
TGTGCCAGCAGCCCGGGGGGGAGCGGCGGCTCCTACAATGAGCAGTTCTTC,CASSPGGSGGSYNEQFF,17,TRBD2,TRBJ2-1,TRBV5-4,NA
TGTGCCAGCAGTATGGGGGGTCACGTTGAGCAGTTCTTC,CASSMGGHVEQFF,13,NA,TRBJ2-1,TRBV7-3,NA
TGTGCCAGTAGTACCCGGGACACGGAATCACCCCTCCACTTT,CASSTRDTESPLHF,14,NA,TRBJ1-6,TRBV19,NA
TGTGCCATCAGGGCGACAGGGGGAGGGCCCCAGCATTTT,CAIRATGGGPQHF,13,TRBD1,TRBJ1-5,TRBV10-3,NA
TGTGCCAGTAGTATTCTGACAGGGGGCTCCTACGAGCAGTACTTC,CASSILTGGSYEQYF,15,TRBD1,TRBJ2-7,TRBV19,NA
TGTGCCAGCAACGGTGAGGGACAGGCGGGCAATGAGCAGTTCTTC,CASNGEGQAGNEQFF,15,TRBD1,TRBJ2-1,TRBV28,NA
TGTGCCAGTGAAGGACAGGGCTCTGGAAACACCATATATTTT,CASEGQGSGNTIYF,14,TRBD1,TRBJ1-3,TRBV19,once
TGTGCCAGCAGCTTCAACAGGGGAGGCGATCAGCCCCAGCATTTT,CASSFNRGGDQPQHF,15,TRBD1,TRBJ1-5,TRBV7-2,NA
TGTGCCAGTAGTATCCCGCCAAGACAGAGCAATCAGCCCCAGCATTTT,CASSIPPRQSNQPQHF,16,NA,TRBJ1-5,TRBV19,NA
TGTGCCAGTAGTTGGACTAGCGGGGGGGCTGTGACCCAGTACTTC,CASSWTSGGAVTQYF,15,TRBD2,TRBJ2-5,TRBV19,NA
TGTGCCAGCAGTTTTGACACTAACTATGGCTACACCTTC,CASSFDTNYGYTF,13,NA,TRBJ1-2,TRBV6-5,NA
TGTGCCAGCAGGAAACCGGGACTAGCGGGGGGCACAGATACGCAGTATTTT,CASRKPGLAGGTDTQYF,17,TRBD2,TRBJ2-3,TRBV7-9,NA
TGTGCCAGCAGCTTAGCGTGGGGGGGGTTGTCACCCCTCCACTTT,CASSLAWGGLSPLHF,15,NA,TRBJ1-6,TRBV7-2,NA
TGTGCCAGCAGTCCCACGACAGGGATGGGTGAAAAACTGTTTTTT,CASSPTTGMGEKLFF,15,TRBD1,TRBJ1-4,TRBV6-5,NA
TGTGCCAGCAGCCCAGGACTAGCGGCCTACGAGCAGTACTTC,CASSPGLAAYEQYF,14,TRBD2,TRBJ2-7,TRBV9,NA
TGTGCCAGCAGATTGACAGGCAGCTACACTGAAGCTTTCTTT,CASRLTGSYTEAFF,14,NA,TRBJ1-1,TRBV2,once
TGTGCCAGCAGCTTGAACAGGGTTCGACAAGAGACCCAGTACTTC,CASSLNRVRQETQYF,15,NA,TRBJ2-5,TRBV5-4,NA
TGTGCCAGCAGTGATAGCGGGGGAGGCTACGAGCAGTACTTC,CASSDSGGGYEQYF,14,TRBD2,TRBJ2-7,TRBV6-2/TRBV6-3,NA